This TCR beta chain comes out of a study of blood T cell repertoires in COVID-19. Study as a whole: The study drew acute and convalescent COVID-19 samples from the United States, Italy and Spain. PBMCs, B-cell-depleted T cells, or T cells provided the cDNA or gDNA that made up the material.

How the authors handled the data: The authors estimated nucleated cell counts from reference gene primer amplification. The assay was immunoSEQ multiplex PCR, and TCRdb's table has in-frame clones only and misses some. V and J calls and clone size are copied from that table; D and trimming were computed from the DNA. The sample includes around 270,000 clones, less than 90% of them seen just once. V trimming: 2 bases; J trimming: 7 bases; junction bases outside the gene matches: 14. The CDR3 sequence is 17 residues long. Germline values: CDR1 SGHNT, CDR2 YENEEA. Sequenced sample: peripheral blood. The TCR was taken from a woman between 40 and 50 years old who had recovered from COVID-19. The rearrangement links TRBV11-3 to TRBJ2-1; TRBD2 matches 7 bases. CDR3 in amino acids: CASSLKTGLQIGNEQFF. In DNA, the CDR3 is TGTGCCAGCAGCTTAAAGACGGGACTACAGATCGGGAATGAGCAGTTCTTC.